This T cell receptor (beta chain) was obtained from a study of T cell responses to AZD1222 COVID-19 vaccine. With respect to this clone: Its antigen is currently unknown.

Repertoires were generated with immunoSEQ multiplex PCR, while TCRdb's copy carries only in-frame clones and drops some. This table holds under 150,000 clones, approximately 90% found once. CDR3 length: 14 residues. Germline V gene data show CDR1 as SGHRS and CDR2 as YFSETQ. Trimming stripped 6 bases from V and 7 bases from J, with 17 bases between. Study-level findings and limits: Nearly half of spike-specific TCRs reportedly go after variant regions that carry no mutations. An increase in Spike-specific TCR breadth and depth was observed after two AZD1222 doses. Donors skewed white British and female; clonal diversity was possibly underestimated.

Sequenced here: peripheral blood, sampled 28 days after the second AZD1222 dose. This TCR came from an adult who received the AZD1222 COVID-19 vaccine. The chain recombines TRBV5-1 with TRBJ1-5; the D is unclear. The CDR3 protein is CASIVGIPGQPQHF. CDR3 bases: TGCGCCAGCATCGTCGGCATTCCGGGGCAGCCCCAGCATTTT.